This T cell receptor beta chain was observed in a study of blood T cell repertoires in COVID-19. About the study: PBMCs, B-cell-depleted T cells, or T cells were the source of the cDNA or gDNA that made up the material.

There are a few counts of this clone. Here immunoSEQ multiplex PCR was the method, and the copy in TCRdb shows in-frame clones only, minus some. The data contain approximately 380,000 clones, more than 70% of them singletons. This receptor was identified in a woman in her late teens or twenties who had recovered from COVID-19. Sequences were obtained from PBMCs or T cells enriched from blood (not recorded which).

The DNA for the CDR3 is TGTGCCAGCAGTGAAGGTGACGGAGGAACTGAAGCTTTCTTT. This encodes CASSEGDGGTEAFF. V usage is TRBV2 and J usage is TRBJ1-1; no firm D call. There are 14 residues in the CDR3. The germline V gene encodes CDR1 SNHLY and CDR2 FYNNEI. V gave up 1 base and J gave up 5 bases, with 11 bases separating them.